This T cell receptor (beta chain) stems from a study of blood T cell repertoires in COVID-19. Across the study: Sources were T cells, B-cell-depleted T cells, or PBMCs; the material itself was cDNA or gDNA.

The CDR3 consists of 14 residues. The germline V gene has CDR1 SGHVS and CDR2 FQNEAQ. Trimming removed 5 bases from V and 6 bases from J; junction bases left unmatched: 8. Sequencing used immunoSEQ multiplex PCR; TCRdb keeps in-frame clones, though not all of them. Of 55,000 to 75,000 clones listed, around 81% are singletons. Input material: peripheral blood. The chain links TRBV7-8 to TRBJ1-1; TRBD1 matches at 8 bases. The receptor comes from a man older than 75 with COVID-19, enrolled during active disease. CDR3 amino acids: CASSLRTGFPEAFF. The CDR3 DNA is TGTGCCAGCAGCCTCCGGACAGGGTTCCCTGAAGCTTTCTTT.